The 19 T cell receptor beta chains reported below all come from one sample, sequenced in a study of cytomegalovirus exposure and HLA in healthy donors. PCR was performed using 60 Vbeta and 13 Jbeta primers. Libraries were prepared by immunoSEQ multiplex PCR; TCRdb keeps only in-frame clonotypes and omits some of them. The table lists more than 90,000 clones, around 76% of them singletons. Input material: PBMCs. These receptors originate from a man aged 35-49 years in good health and CMV-seropositive.

The rearrangement uses TRBV25-1 and TRBJ2-7, with 9 bases aligning to TRBD2. The V gene end was trimmed by 7 bases and the J gene end by 0 bases; junction bases not matched to a gene: 7. Per the germline V gene, CDR1 is MGHDK and CDR2 is SYGVNS. The CDR3 totals 15 residues. Here the CDR3 reads CASTLSLAGSYEQYF. The CDR3, as DNA: TGTGCCAGCACGCTTTCACTAGCGGGCTCCTACGAGCAGTACTTC.

The J gene is TRBJ2-5, the V gene TRBV4-1, with D perhaps matching TRBD2 (6 bases). V lost 1 base and J 3 bases, leaving 9 bases between the germline ends. This CDR3 is 14 amino acids long. Germline CDR1 and CDR2: MGHRA and YSYEKL. CDR3 amino acids: CASSQVGGEETQYF. The CDR3 DNA is TGCGCCAGCAGCCAAGTAGGAGGGGAAGAGACCCAGTACTTC.

The rearrangement links TRBV18 to TRBJ2-1, with 11 bases identical to TRBD2. The CDR3 runs 18 residues. Germline assignment: CDR1 KGHSH and CDR2 LQKENI. V was pared by 1 base and J by 1 base, with 6 bases of the junction left unmatched. This chain's CDR3 is CASSPRALAGGSYNEQFF. CDR3 nucleotides: TGTGCCAGCTCACCACGGGCTCTAGCGGGGGGTTCCTACAATGAGCAGTTCTTC.

The chain carries TRBV5-1 and TRBJ1-1, with TRBD1 as a possible D gene (5 bases). V was trimmed by 4 bases and J by 1 base, leaving 11 bases between them. Germline lookup yields CDR1 SGHRS and CDR2 YFSETQ. CDR3 length: 14 residues. The CDR3 region is CASSTGTANTEAFF. The DNA for the CDR3 is TGCGCCAGCAGCACCGGGACTGCGAACACTGAAGCTTTCTTT.

The chain links TRBV11-3 to TRBJ2-1; 7 bases agree with TRBD2. V was pared by 1 base and J by 4 bases, with 1 base of the junction left unmatched. The CDR3 has 14 residues. Germline CDR1 is SGHNT and CDR2 is YENEEA. This CDR3 is CASSLAGLYNEQFF. The CDR3 DNA follows: TGTGCCAGCAGCTTAGCGGGACTATACAATGAGCAGTTCTTC.

The J gene is TRBJ1-4, the V gene TRBV7-2; tentative D call: TRBD1 (5 bases). Germline CDR1 reads SGHTA; CDR2 reads FQGNSA. The CDR3 totals 16 residues. Trimming took off 2 bases at V and 7 bases at J, with 17 bases between the two ends. The chain's CDR3 is CASSLFGQGSGEKLFF. CDR3 coding DNA: TGTGCCAGCAGCTTATTTGGGCAGGGTTCGGGTGAAAAACTGTTTTTT.

The chain couples TRBV28 to TRBJ2-5; D is perhaps TRBD2 (6 bases). The V end was cut by 10 bases, the J end by 1 base, with 19 bases between. The CDR3 is 15 residues long. Germline V lookup: CDR1 MDHEN, CDR2 SYDVKM. The chain's CDR3 is CANSVIGDCQETQYF. Written as DNA, the CDR3 is TGTGCCAACTCCGTAATAGGGGACTGCCAAGAGACCCAGTACTTC.

The rearrangement joins TRBV11-2 to TRBJ2-7, with no clear D. Per the germline V gene, CDR1 is SGHAT and CDR2 is FQNNGV. Trimming took off 5 bases at V and 4 bases at J, with 9 bases between the two ends. The CDR3 is 12 residues long. The CDR3 sequence is CASSLTQYEQYF. CDR3 nucleotide sequence: TGTGCCAGCAGCCTGACACAGTACGAGCAGTACTTC.

The chain combines TRBV28 with TRBJ1-3; D possibly corresponds to TRBD1 (5 bases). The CDR3 totals 14 residues. V was trimmed by 3 bases and J by 2 bases, leaving 8 bases between them. Per the germline V gene, CDR1 is MDHEN and CDR2 is SYDVKM. Written as DNA, the CDR3 is TGTGCCAGCAGTTTCGGGGGAACTGGAAACACCATATATTTT. Translation: CASSFGGTGNTIYF.

The J gene is TRBJ2-3, the V gene TRBV19; unclear D gene. The CDR3 consists of 17 residues. From germline, CDR1 is LNHDA and CDR2 SQIVND (reference sequence). Trimming removed 6 bases from V and 2 bases from J, with 21 bases in between. The CDR3 DNA sequence: TGTGCCAGTAGCCCCCACAATGTGGTTTCATCCACAGATACGCAGTATTTT. It is translated as CASSPHNVVSSTDTQYF.

The chain is built from TRBV9 and TRBJ1-2, with TRBD1 matching over 11 bases. V dropped 0 bases and J dropped 6; count of bases not matched to a gene: 10. Germline loops: CDR1 SGDLS, CDR2 YYNGEE. CDR3 length: 17 residues. The CDR3 nucleotides are TGTGCCAGCAGCGTAGAGCTTAACCGGGACAGGGGGAATGGCTACACCTTC. Amino acids: CASSVELNRDRGNGYTF.

The chain is built from TRBV2 and TRBJ1-1; 7 bases are a match to TRBD1. V was clipped by 5 bases and J by 5 bases; unmatched bases: 5. The germline V gene encodes CDR1 SNHLY and CDR2 FYNNEI. There are 13 residues in the CDR3. CDR3 sequence reads: CASSPDRVTEAFF. The DNA of the CDR3 is TGTGCCAGCAGTCCCGACAGGGTGACTGAAGCTTTCTTT. The entire variable domain, with the rest obtained from reference TRBV2 and TRBJ1-1, is as follows: EPEVTQTPSHQVTQMGQEVILRCVPISNHLYFYWYRQILGQKVEFLVSFYNNEISEKSEIFDDQFSVERPDGSNFTLKIRSTKLEDSAMYFCASSPDRVTEAFFGQGTRLTVV.

The chain carries TRBV19 and TRBJ1-2, with TRBD1 matching over 10 bases. Germline lookup yields CDR1 LNHDA and CDR2 SQIVND (reference sequence). CDR3 length equals 19 residues. The J segment lost 6 bases and the V segment lost 1 base, leaving 17 bases of the junction unmatched. This chain's CDR3 is CASSIVLGQGSNAGHGYTF. CDR3 nucleotide sequence: TGTGCCAGTAGTATAGTGTTGGGACAGGGGTCGAACGCGGGGCATGGCTACACCTTC.

The chain is built from TRBV7-2 and TRBJ2-3, with TRBD1 matching over 7 bases. Germline V gene lookup returns CDR1 SGHTA and CDR2 FQGNSA. Trimming removed 7 bases from V and 4 bases from J; junction bases left unmatched: 5. This CDR3 is 13 amino acids long. For the CDR3, the DNA is TGTGCCAGCAAGACAGGGCATGCAGATACGCAGTATTTT. Amino acid sequence: CASKTGHADTQYF.

The chain has TRBV5-1 and TRBJ1-1; 7 positions agree with TRBD1. Germline V gene sequence: CDR1 SGHRS, CDR2 YFSETQ. The J segment lost 5 bases and the V segment lost 3 bases, leaving 10 bases of the junction unmatched. The CDR3 has 15 residues. The CDR3 here is CASSSSIGGDTEAFF. CDR3 DNA: TGCGCCAGCAGCTCGTCAATAGGGGGCGATACTGAAGCTTTCTTT.

This chain links TRBV19 with TRBJ2-5; 7 bases fit TRBD1. The DNA end lines up better with TRBJ2-7; the J call may be wrong. CDR1 and CDR2 (germline): LNHDA, SQIVND (reference sequence). The CDR3 loop spans 17 amino acids. Written as DNA, the CDR3 is TGTGCCAGTAGTATAATCCCCGGCCGGGACAGACGTTACGAGCAGTACTTC. It is translated as CASSIIPGRDRRYEQYF.

The J gene is TRBJ2-5, the V gene TRBV7-2; a weak D match, TRBD2 (6 bases). The germline V gene has CDR1 SGHTA and CDR2 FQGNSA. Trimming cost V 5 bases and J 5 bases, with 12 bases left between them. The CDR3 extends over 13 amino acids. CDR3 coding DNA: TGTGCCAGCAGCCGGAGGGCCTTGGAGACCCAGTACTTC. Encoded protein: CASSRRALETQYF.

The rearrangement uses TRBV11-2 and TRBJ2-3, with D maybe TRBD2 (5 bases). This CDR3 is 13 amino acids long. CDR1 and CDR2 from the germline V gene are SGHAT and FQNNGV. Between the trimmed V and J ends, which lost 4 bases and 4 bases, there was a span of 9 bases. Here the CDR3 DNA reads TGTGCCAGCAGCTCCCTAGCCTCAGATACGCAGTATTTT. This translates into CASSSLASDTQYF.

The chain recombines TRBV6-1 with TRBJ1-2; tentative D call: TRBD1 (6 bases). The CDR3 length is 13 residues. V lost 11 bases and J 6 bases, leaving 19 bases between the germline ends. CDR1 and CDR2 (germline): MNHNS, SASEGT. Here the CDR3 DNA reads TGTGCCCTGAACAGGGTCAATACGGATGGCTACACCTTC. Translating gives CALNRVNTDGYTF.